This paragraph reports one T cell receptor (beta chain). The antigen is unknown. Indicated time point: week 11, during vaccination. A single vaccine dose contained 300 ug of mutant IDH1 20-mer peptide, and topical imiquimod was used with it. Newly diagnosed WHO grade 3 or 4 IDH1-mutant, ATRX-lost astrocytomas were identified in the donors. This specimen belongs to a study of a mutant IDH1 vaccine in newly diagnosed glioma. Overall study: Vaccination followed radiotherapy alone by 4-6 weeks, or accompanied temozolomide cycles. Earlier treatment was radiotherapy, temozolomide, or both, with most getting both. Overall study results and limits: Induction of immune responses by the vaccine occurred in about 95% of patients.

Assay: immunoSEQ multiplex PCR; the TCRdb copy retains only in-frame clones and omits some. The sample carries more than 55,000 clones, under 85% recorded once. V lost 6 bases, J lost 2 bases, and 4 bases stayed unmatched. CDR3 length equals 14 residues. From germline, CDR1 is MNHNY and CDR2 SVGAGI (reference sequence). The material sequenced was PBMCs, taken from a glioma patient whose treatment included an IDH1 peptide vaccine. This receptor was obtained from a man aged 30 to 39 with glioma. The chain carries TRBV6-6 and TRBJ2-3; 8 bases map to TRBD2. This CDR3 is CASSRGLATDTQYF. CDR3 nucleotides: TGTGCCAGCAGCCGCGGACTAGCCACAGATACGCAGTATTTT.